The 25 T cell receptor beta chains reported below all come from one sample, sequenced in a study of identical twins. One entry per CDR3 protein results from TCRdb running MiXCR on the 5' RACE reads. The sample has some 1,600,000 distinct CDR3 sequences, around 29% seen once. Input material: cord blood. The source is a newborn girl in good health.

The CDR3 coding sequence is TGCAGTGCCTTTAGACAGGGCCAAGAGACCCAGTACTTC. This gives the protein CSAFRQGQETQYF. This chain connects TRBV20-1 to TRBJ2-5, with 7 bases matching TRBD1. The ends lost 6 bases at V and 1 base at J; junction bases unmatched: 5. Germline CDR1 reads DFQATT; CDR2 reads SNEGSKA (reference sequence). The length of the CDR3 is 13 residues.

This clonotype was detected a few times. The chain couples TRBV12-3 or TRBV12-4 to TRBJ2-6, with a weak D call TRBD1 (5 bases). The CDR3 covers 18 residues. The germline V and J ends were trimmed by 5 bases and 4 bases, with 21 bases remaining between them. This chain's CDR3 is CASSQAQVTVLGANVLTF. CDR3 bases: TGTGCCAGCAGTCAGGCACAGGTGACTGTTTTAGGGGCCAACGTCCTGACTTTC.

V gene TRBV6-1 combines with J gene TRBJ1-4, with D perhaps matching TRBD1 (6 bases). Trimming left V 1 base short and J 8 bases short, with 14 bases between. CDR3 length: 15 residues. Looked up from germline, CDR1 is MNHNS and CDR2 is SASEGT. For the CDR3, the DNA is TGTGCCAGCAGTGAAGAGGGGGGAAGAGGAGAAAAACTGTTTTTT. Its translation: CASSEEGGRGEKLFF.

This clonotype came up a few times. The chain links TRBV24-1 to TRBJ2-1, with D hard to call. Trimming left V 5 bases short and J 2 bases short, with 12 bases between. The CDR3 length is 15 residues. Germline V gene sequence: CDR1 KGHDR, CDR2 SFDVKD. The CDR3 spells CATSGPDGTYNEQFF. CDR3 nucleotides: TGTGCCACCAGTGGTCCAGACGGAACCTACAATGAGCAGTTCTTC.

CDR3: CASSQTGQGDVDGYTF. The CDR3 nucleotides read TGTGCCAGCAGCCAAACGGGACAGGGAGACGTGGATGGCTACACCTTC. The chain has TRBV4-2 and TRBJ1-2; 9 bases are shared with TRBD1. The germline gives CDR1 LGHNA, CDR2 YNFKEQ. The CDR3 is 16 residues long. The junction had 10 bases not matched to a gene; V was cut back by 2 bases and J by 6 bases.

This clonotype was found a few times. A read error is possible here, since a much larger clone lies one base away. The chain uses TRBV12-3 or TRBV12-4 and TRBJ1-1; no reliable D call. This CDR3 comprises 11 residues. Between the trimmed V and J ends, which lost 6 bases and 3 bases, there was a span of 5 bases. The CDR3 DNA sequence: TGTGCCAGCAGCATGGACACTGAAGCTTTCTTT. Translating it yields CASSMDTEAFF.

The chain employs TRBV29-1 and TRBJ2-3, with unresolved D. There are 13 residues in the CDR3. The V end lost 7 bases, the J end lost 0 bases, and 11 bases lay between the germline ends. Per germline, CDR1 SQVTM and CDR2 ANQGSEA. CDR3: CSDRDASTDTQYF. For the CDR3, the DNA is TGCAGCGACCGAGACGCTAGCACAGATACGCAGTATTTT.

The chain carries TRBV27 and TRBJ1-2, with TRBD1 matching 8 bases. There are 15 residues in the CDR3. From germline, CDR1 is MNHEY and CDR2 SMNVEV (reference sequence). The junction had 9 bases not matched to a gene; V was cut back by 4 bases and J by 5 bases. The CDR3 DNA sequence: TGTGCCAGCAGTTCCCGACAGGGGAGTTTTTATGGCTACACCTTC. Translation: CASSSRQGSFYGYTF.

This chain uses TRBV6-6 with TRBJ1-2; 7 bases map to TRBD1. The CDR3 has 13 residues. Germline V gene sequence: CDR1 MNHNY, CDR2 SVGAGI (reference sequence). V shed 5 bases, J shed 6 bases, and the junction held 6 bases outside the gene matches. CDR3: CASSNRGFHGYTF. The CDR3 DNA reads TGTGCCAGCAGTAACAGGGGCTTCCATGGCTACACCTTC.

V gene TRBV6-1 combines with J gene TRBJ1-5; TRBD1 might be the D (5 bases). This CDR3 contains 14 residues. The V and J ends lost 6 bases and 5 bases respectively, with 14 bases between them. The germline V gene encodes CDR1 MNHNS and CDR2 SASEGT. The CDR3 nucleotides are TGTGCCAGCAGCTGGATCGGGGCCGATCAGCCCCAGCATTTT. Amino acid sequence: CASSWIGADQPQHF.

To note about this clonotype: A much larger clonotype is one base distant, so this may be a read error. The chain couples TRBV29-1 to TRBJ2-4; TRBD1 matches at 7 bases. Judging by the DNA end, TRBJ2-7 fits better; the J call may be wrong. CDR3 length: 13 amino acids. From germline, CDR1 is SQVTM and CDR2 ANQGSEA. In DNA, the CDR3 is TGCAGCGCTGTAAGGACAGGTTCCCACGAGCAGTACTTC. Its protein product is CSAVRTGSHEQYF.

J is TRBJ1-1 and V is TRBV5-1; no reliable D call. V lost 1 base and J 1 base, leaving 11 bases between the germline ends. CDR1 is SGHRS and CDR2 is YFSETQ in the germline V gene. This CDR3 is 15 amino acids long. CDR3 nucleotides: TGCGCCAGCAGCTTGTTAAAGGGAGGGAACACTGAAGCTTTCTTT. The encoded protein is CASSLLKGGNTEAFF. Using reference TRBV5-1 and TRBJ1-1 for the parts outside the CDR3, the full variable domain is KAGVTQTPRYLIKTRGQQVTLSCSPISGHRSVSWYQQTPGQGLQFLFEYFSETQRNKGNFPGRFSGRQFSNSRSEMNVSTLELGDSALYLCASSLLKGGNTEAFFGQGTRLTVV.

This clonotype was counted at least ten times. This chain connects TRBV14 to TRBJ2-3, with unresolved D. Germline-derived CDR1 and CDR2 are SGHDN and FVKESK. Trimming shortened V by 4 bases and J by 2 bases, and 10 bases separated the two germline ends. This CDR3 is built from 14 residues. CDR3 bases: TGTGCCAGCAGCCTGAGCCGGTTCACAGATACGCAGTATTTT. Translated, it gives CASSLSRFTDTQYF. Drawing the rest from reference TRBV14 and TRBJ2-3, the complete variable domain is EAGVTQFPSHSVIEKGQTVTLRCDPISGHDNLYWYRRVMGKEIKFLLHFVKESKQDESGMPNNRFLAERTGGTYSTLKVQPAELEDSGVYFCASSLSRFTDTQYFGPGTRLTVL.

This clonotype was recorded a few times. The chain uses TRBV5-1 and TRBJ2-2, with TRBD2 matching over 8 bases. CDR1 SGHRS and CDR2 YFSETQ come from the germline V gene. Trimming took 4 bases from V and 4 from J; bases not matched to a gene: 3. This CDR3 region has 14 residues. Here the CDR3 DNA reads TGCGCCAGCAGCGGCGGGACTAGCACCGGGGAGCTGTTTTTT. Amino acid sequence: CASSGGTSTGELFF. The complete variable domain, with remaining parts taken from reference TRBV5-1 and TRBJ2-2, reads KAGVTQTPRYLIKTRGQQVTLSCSPISGHRSVSWYQQTPGQGLQFLFEYFSETQRNKGNFPGRFSGRQFSNSRSEMNVSTLELGDSALYLCASSGGTSTGELFFGEGSRLTVL.

Points on this clonotype: A much larger clone lies one base from this, so it may be a read error. The chain couples TRBV2 to TRBJ1-5; maybe TRBD1 (6 bases). CDR3 size: 15 residues. Germline V gene data show CDR1 as SNHLY and CDR2 as FYNNEI. Trimming took off 5 bases at V and 2 bases at J, with 13 bases between the two ends. The CDR3 bases are TGTGCCAGCAGTCGTACAGGGTTGGGCAATCAGCCCCAGCATTTT. Residues: CASSRTGLGNQPQHF.

Remarks on this clonotype: Mismatch with germline at one junction end may stem from a read error. This chain uses TRBV10-3 with TRBJ1-1, with 7 bases that match TRBD1. Germline CDR1 and CDR2: ENHRY and SYGVKD. The CDR3 is 13 residues long. The CDR3: CAISQGVSTEDFF. CDR3 DNA: TGTGCCATCAGCCAGGGGGTGAGCACTGAAGATTTCTTT.

This clonotype was counted a few times. The chain links TRBV4-2 to TRBJ2-1; 11 positions agree with TRBD2. The CDR3 loop spans 16 amino acids. Unmatched junction bases numbered 4, after V lost 2 bases and J lost 4 bases. Germline CDR1 reads LGHNA; CDR2 reads YNFKEQ. The CDR3 DNA sequence: TGTGCCAGCAGCCAACATAGCGGGGGGGCTTACAATGAGCAGTTCTTC. Protein sequence: CASSQHSGGAYNEQFF.

This clonotype was detected ten times or more. CDR3 sequence: CASSPTGRLAKNIQYF. The CDR3 region has the DNA TGTGCCAGCAGCCCGACAGGCCGCCTAGCCAAAAACATTCAGTACTTC. The gene calls are TRBV28 and TRBJ2-4; D possibly corresponds to TRBD1 (6 bases). Germline V gene lookup returns CDR1 MDHEN and CDR2 SYDVKM. V was trimmed by 6 bases and J by 0 bases, leaving 15 bases between them. The CDR3 runs to 16 residues.

This clonotype is a singleton in its sample. The chain has TRBV20-1 and TRBJ2-4; TRBD2 matches 11 bases. Germline-derived CDR1 and CDR2 are DFQATT and SNEGSKA (reference sequence). The CDR3 sequence is 16 residues long. Losses at the gene ends were 5 bases for V and 13 bases for J; bases not matched to a gene: 19. DNA of the CDR3: TGCAGTGCTGGATCGACTAGCGGGGTACCCTACAATGAGCAGTACTTC. Its translation is CSAGSTSGVPYNEQYF.

The rearrangement uses TRBV27 and TRBJ2-7; D might be TRBD2 (5 bases). This CDR3 region has 15 residues. The V and J ends lost 0 bases and 2 bases respectively, with 11 bases between them. Germline values: CDR1 MNHEY, CDR2 SMNVEV (reference sequence). The CDR3 DNA sequence: TGTGCCAGCAGTTTATCGAACACCGGGGCCTACGAGCAGTACTTC. The encoded protein is CASSLSNTGAYEQYF.

This clonotype was seen more than once but under ten times. The chain couples TRBV20-1 to TRBJ2-7; 9 nucleotides line up with TRBD1. Per the germline V gene, CDR1 is DFQATT and CDR2 is SNEGSKA (reference sequence). The V gene end was trimmed by 5 bases and the J gene end by 0 bases; junction bases not matched to a gene: 8. This CDR3 spans 15 amino acids. The DNA for the CDR3 is TGCAGTGCTGGAAAGGGGACAGGGCACTCCTACGAGCAGTACTTC. Translation: CSAGKGTGHSYEQYF.

Many counts were recorded for this clonotype. This sequence joins TRBV9 and TRBJ2-5; D uncertain. This CDR3 has 13 residues. Germline lookup yields CDR1 SGDLS and CDR2 YYNGEE. V gave up 0 bases and J gave up 4 bases, with 7 bases separating them. The CDR3 reads CASSVVGGETQYF. For the CDR3, the DNA is TGTGCCAGCAGCGTAGTAGGTGGAGAGACCCAGTACTTC.

Note on this clonotype: A much more abundant neighbour one base away suggests this may be a read error. The chain employs TRBV24-1 and TRBJ2-3, with D possibly being TRBD2 (5 bases). The CDR3 is 14 amino acids. V was pared by 5 bases and J by 6 bases, with 14 bases between. Germline V lookup: CDR1 KGHDR, CDR2 SFDVKD. This chain's CDR3 is CATSGRRNRDTQYF. CDR3 DNA: TGTGCCACCAGTGGAAGGAGGAATAGGGATACGCAGTATTTT.

This clonotype came up a few times. The J gene is TRBJ2-3, the V gene TRBV5-1; 7 nucleotides agree with TRBD1. The CDR3 is 15 residues long. V trimming: 4 bases; J trimming: 2 bases; junction bases outside the gene matches: 7. Germline V gene lookup returns CDR1 SGHRS and CDR2 YFSETQ. The CDR3 DNA sequence: TGCGCCAGCAGCGGGGACAGATCTTTCACAGATACGCAGTATTTT. Amino acid sequence: CASSGDRSFTDTQYF. Supplemented by reference TRBV5-1 and TRBJ2-3, the full variable domain reads KAGVTQTPRYLIKTRGQQVTLSCSPISGHRSVSWYQQTPGQGLQFLFEYFSETQRNKGNFPGRFSGRQFSNSRSEMNVSTLELGDSALYLCASSGDRSFTDTQYFGPGTRLTVL.

CDR3 loop: CASSLVGWGAPTEAFF. Written as DNA, the CDR3 is TGTGCCAGCAGCTTGGTTGGTTGGGGGGCGCCCACTGAAGCTTTCTTT. The genes are TRBV5-6 and TRBJ1-1, with TRBD1 as a possible D gene (6 bases). This CDR3 comprises 16 residues. CDR1 SGHDT and CDR2 YYEEEE come from the germline V gene. V lost 0 bases and J 4 bases, leaving 16 bases between the germline ends.